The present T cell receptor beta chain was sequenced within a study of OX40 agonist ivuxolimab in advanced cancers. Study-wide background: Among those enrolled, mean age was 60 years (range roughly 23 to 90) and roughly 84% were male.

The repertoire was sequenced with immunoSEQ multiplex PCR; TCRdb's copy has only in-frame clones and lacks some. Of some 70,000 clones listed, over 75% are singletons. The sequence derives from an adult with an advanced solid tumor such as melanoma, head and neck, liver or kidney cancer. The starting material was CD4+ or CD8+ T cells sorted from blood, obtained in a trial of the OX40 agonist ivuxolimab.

CDR3 loop: CSVDWQSTGELFF. The CDR3, as DNA: TGCAGCGTTGATTGGCAAAGCACCGGGGAGCTGTTTTTT. V is TRBV29-1 and J is TRBJ2-2; D ambiguous. The CDR3 extends over 13 amino acids. V was trimmed by 3 bases and J by 4 bases, leaving 9 bases between them. Germline lookup yields CDR1 SQVTM and CDR2 ANQGSEA.